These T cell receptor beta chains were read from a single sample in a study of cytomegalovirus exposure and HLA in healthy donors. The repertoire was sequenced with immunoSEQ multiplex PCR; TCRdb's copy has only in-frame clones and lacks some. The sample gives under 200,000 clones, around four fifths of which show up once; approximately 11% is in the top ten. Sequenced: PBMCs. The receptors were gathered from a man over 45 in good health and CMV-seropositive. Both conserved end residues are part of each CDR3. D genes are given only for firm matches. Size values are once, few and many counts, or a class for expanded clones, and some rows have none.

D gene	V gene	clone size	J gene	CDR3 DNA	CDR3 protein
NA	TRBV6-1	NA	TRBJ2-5	TGTGCCAGCAGTGGAACTTTGTACCAAGAGACCCAGTACTTC	CASSGTLYQETQYF
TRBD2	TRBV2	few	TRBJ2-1	TGTGCCAGCAGTTTCCTAGCGGGAGATTACAATGAGCAGTTCTTC	CASSFLAGDYNEQFF
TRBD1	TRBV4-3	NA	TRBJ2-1	TGCGCCAGCAGCCCCGGACAGGGTGTAGGGAATGAGCAGTTCTTC	CASSPGQGVGNEQFF
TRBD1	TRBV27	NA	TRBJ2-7	TGTGCCACCCGGGACAGGGGGGTTTACGAGCAGTACTTC	CATRDRGVYEQYF
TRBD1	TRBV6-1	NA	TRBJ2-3	TGTGCCATTACAGGGGGCCGCGTAAGCACAGATACGCAGTATTTT	CAITGGRVSTDTQYF
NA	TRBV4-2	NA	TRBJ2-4	TGTGCCAGCAGCCAAGATCCTCAGGGCTACCACCAAGCCAAAAACAGTCAGTACTTC	CASSQDPQGYHQAKNSQYF
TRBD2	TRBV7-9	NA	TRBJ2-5	TGTGCCAGCAGGAGTAGCGGGTACCAAGAGACCCAGTACTTC	CASRSSGYQETQYF
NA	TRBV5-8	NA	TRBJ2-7	TGTGCCAGCAGCCCGACCCGGAGGGGGCTCCTCTACGAGCAGTACTTC	CASSPTRRGLLYEQYF
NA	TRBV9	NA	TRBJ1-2	TGTGCCAGCAGCCCCTGGGGTCAGGGTTATGGCTACACCTTC	CASSPWGQGYGYTF
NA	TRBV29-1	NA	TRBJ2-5	TGCAGCGTTGGGGGGGTCAGGGGGATAGAGACCCAGTACTTC	CSVGGVRGIETQYF
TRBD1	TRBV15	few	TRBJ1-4	TGTGCCACCAGCAGAGATCGTACAGGGGGCGCGTCAGGTGAAAAACTGTTTTTT	CATSRDRTGGASGEKLFF
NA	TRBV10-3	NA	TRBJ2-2	TGTGCCATCAGTGAGTCGAGAGGTCGAGCCACCGGGGAGCTGTTTTTT	CAISESRGRATGELFF
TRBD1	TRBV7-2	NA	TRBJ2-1	TGTGCCAGCAGCTTAGCACAGGGGGGTGGCAATGAGCAGTTCTTC	CASSLAQGGGNEQFF
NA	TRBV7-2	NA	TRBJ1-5	TGTGCCAGCAGCTTAAACGTAGCAGATCAGCCCCAGCATTTT	CASSLNVADQPQHF
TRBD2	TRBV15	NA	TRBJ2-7	TGTGCCACCAGCAGTTCTCATAGCGGGACCTCCTACGAGCAGTACTTC	CATSSSHSGTSYEQYF
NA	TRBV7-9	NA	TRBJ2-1	TGTGCCAGCAGAATCGGCGGGACGCCTGATGAGCAGTTCTTC	CASRIGGTPDEQFF
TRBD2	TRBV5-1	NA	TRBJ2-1	TGCGCCAGCAGTGGAGCCGGGACTAGCCACAATGAGCAGTTCTTC	CASSGAGTSHNEQFF
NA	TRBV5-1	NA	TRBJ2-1	TGCGCCAGCAGCCGGGAAGGACCCTACAATGAGCAGTTCTTC	CASSREGPYNEQFF
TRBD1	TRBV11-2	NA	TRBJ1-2	TGTGCCAGCAGCACCCCCGACAGGGAAGCTAACTATGGCTACACCTTC	CASSTPDREANYGYTF
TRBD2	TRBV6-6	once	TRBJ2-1	TGTGCCAGCAGTTACTCCTCCGGGGGAGCGGGAGTGCAGTTCTTC	CASSYSSGGAGVQFF
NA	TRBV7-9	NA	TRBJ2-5	TGTGCCAGCAGCCCGGCGGGGTCCCTCCAGACCCAGTACTTC	CASSPAGSLQTQYF
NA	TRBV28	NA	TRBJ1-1	TGTGCCAGCAGTTCGGGCAGGGGGAACACTGAAGCTTTCTTT	CASSSGRGNTEAFF
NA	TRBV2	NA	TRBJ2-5	TGTGCCAGCAGATATACAGAAGGAGGAGAGACCCAGTACTTC	CASRYTEGGETQYF
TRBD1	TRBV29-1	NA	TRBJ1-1	TGCAGCGTGGGGGTGACAGGGGGCGGCACTGAAGCTTTCTTT	CSVGVTGGGTEAFF
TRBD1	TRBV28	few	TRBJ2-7	TGTGCCAGCAGACTGGACAGGGGCCCCTACGAGCAGTACTTC	CASRLDRGPYEQYF
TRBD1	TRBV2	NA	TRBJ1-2	TGTGCCAGCAGTTCGAGGACAGGGGACTATGGCTACACCTTC	CASSSRTGDYGYTF
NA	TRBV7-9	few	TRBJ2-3	TGTGCCAGCAGGGAGGGGGGGCGAGTCAGCACAGATACGCAGTATTTT	CASREGGRVSTDTQYF
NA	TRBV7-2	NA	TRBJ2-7	TGTGCCAGCAGCCAAAGTGGACTGGTATCCTACGAGCAGTACTTC	CASSQSGLVSYEQYF
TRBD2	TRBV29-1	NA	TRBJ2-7	TGCAGCGTAAATGGCGGGAGAGGCTACGAGCAGTACTTC	CSVNGGRGYEQYF
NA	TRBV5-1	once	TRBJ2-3	TGCGCCAGCAGGAGTGATCGGGGAGATACGCAGTATTTT	CASRSDRGDTQYF
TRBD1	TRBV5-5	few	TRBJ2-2	TGTGCCAGCAGCACCCGATCGGGACAGGGTCGTTTCGGGGAGCTGTTTTTT	CASSTRSGQGRFGELFF
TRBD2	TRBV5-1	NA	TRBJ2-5	TGCGCCAGCAGCTTGGGGACGGCCTTGACTAGCGGCTTAGAGACCCAGTACTTC	CASSLGTALTSGLETQYF
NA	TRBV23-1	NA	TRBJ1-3	TGCGCCAGCAGTCAATCACAGGGTGAGATCTCTGGAAACACCATATATTTT	CASSQSQGEISGNTIYF
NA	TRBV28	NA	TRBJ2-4	TGTGCCAGCAGTACCTCCGCCAGGGGAGAGGCCAAAAACATTCAGTACTTC	CASSTSARGEAKNIQYF
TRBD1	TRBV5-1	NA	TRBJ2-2	TGCGCCAGCAGCTCGGGACAGGAGTTCACCGGGGAGCTGTTTTTT	CASSSGQEFTGELFF
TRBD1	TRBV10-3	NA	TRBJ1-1	TGTGCCATCAGTGAGTCGGGGACAGACATGAACACTGAAGCTTTCTTT	CAISESGTDMNTEAFF
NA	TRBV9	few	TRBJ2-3	TGTGCCAGCAGCGTGGGAGGGGGGCTCACAGATACGCAGTATTTT	CASSVGGGLTDTQYF
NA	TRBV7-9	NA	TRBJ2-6	TGTGCCAGCAGCTTAATGTCTGTTGGGGCCAACGTCCTGACTTTC	CASSLMSVGANVLTF
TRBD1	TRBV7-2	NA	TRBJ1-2	TGTGCCAGCAGCTCCGCGGGACAGTTAGTATTTGGCTACACCTTC	CASSSAGQLVFGYTF
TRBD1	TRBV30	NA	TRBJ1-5	TGTGCCTGGAGTAGAGGACAGGGCGGTCAGCCCCAGCATTTT	CAWSRGQGGQPQHF